Following are 16 T cell receptor beta chains from one sample sequenced in a study of human T cells and chemical hapten exposure. This sample's time point: patch test 3, about 24 weeks after DPC sensitization. The sample's treatment: therapeutic diphenylcyclopropenone sensitization with weekly scalp DPC. Using its own MiXCR run on the RACE reads, TCRdb lists one record per CDR3 protein. The sample contains just over 95,000 distinct CDR3 sequences, about 28% of which appear only once. Material: whole blood, obtained in connection with sensitization to the hapten diphenylcyclopropenone (DPC). Source of these receptors: a man between 40 and 49 years old with alopecia areata. Some clones in this sample may be carry-over from other donors' samples.

This clonotype was counted only a few times. The chain uses TRBV27 and TRBJ2-2; 7 bases are a match to TRBD1. V shed 5 bases and J 3 bases; nucleotides not matched to a gene: 12. Germline lookup yields CDR1 MNHEY and CDR2 SMNVEV (reference sequence). The CDR3 consists of 17 residues. The CDR3 DNA reads as TGTGCCAGCAGTGGGAGTATAGACAGGGTAGACACCGGGGAGCTGTTTTTT. It translates to CASSGSIDRVDTGELFF.

A few counts support this clonotype. The chain combines TRBV6-1 with TRBJ1-6; 8 nucleotides align to TRBD1. CDR1 and CDR2 from the germline V gene are MNHNS and SASEGT. The CDR3 loop spans 16 amino acids. V trimming: 5 bases; J trimming: 2 bases; junction bases outside the gene matches: 5. CDR3 nucleotide sequence: TGTGCCAGCAGTTCCCCGGGACAGGCCTATAATTCACCCCTCCACTTT. Protein product: CASSSPGQAYNSPLHF.

This clonotype occurred once. The chain carries TRBV5-4 and TRBJ2-3; no clear D. Germline V gene sequence: CDR1 SGHNT, CDR2 YYREEE (reference sequence). V lost 4 bases to trimming and J lost 2 bases, with 14 bases between them. This CDR3 spans 15 amino acids. CDR3 bases: TGTGCCAGCAGCCAAGACTCCTACTTCACAGATACGCAGTATTTT. Amino acids: CASSQDSYFTDTQYF.

This clonotype was detected only a few times. The rearrangement uses TRBV7-8 and TRBJ2-1, with a weak D call TRBD2 (5 bases). V gave up 1 base and J gave up 5 bases, with 12 bases separating them. CDR1 is SGHVS, CDR2 FQNEAQ, per germline. The CDR3 has 15 amino acids. CDR3 in amino acids: CASSLVSAANNEQFF. DNA of the CDR3: TGTGCCAGCAGCTTAGTGTCAGCGGCTAACAATGAGCAGTTCTTC.

This clonotype occurred a few times. The chain joins TRBV20-1 to TRBJ2-5, with 8 bases identical to TRBD2. This CDR3 comprises 15 residues. Germline V gene sequence: CDR1 DFQATT, CDR2 SNEGSKA (reference sequence). V shed 0 bases, J shed 4 bases, and the junction held 7 bases outside the gene matches. CDR3 coding DNA: TGCAGTGCTAGAGATCCACGGGAGGGAGGAGAGACCCAGTACTTC. Translating it yields CSARDPREGGETQYF.

The chain is built from TRBV10-1 and TRBJ2-1; D perhaps matches TRBD2 (6 bases). Trimming removed 0 bases at V and 12 bases at J, with 15 bases between. The V gene's germline CDR1 is WNHNN and CDR2 SYGVQD (reference sequence). CDR3 size: 14 residues. This CDR3 is CASSESPTWRGQFF. DNA of the CDR3: TGCGCCAGCAGTGAGTCCCCCACCTGGCGGGGGCAGTTCTTC.

This clonotype turned up a few times. The rearrangement joins TRBV7-2 to TRBJ2-3; D uncertain. V dropped 7 bases and J dropped 11 bases, with 16 bases sitting between them. The CDR3 length is 12 residues. The V gene's germline CDR1 is SGHTA and CDR2 FQGNSA. The CDR3 DNA follows: TGTGCCAGCACCCCAAGCAGAACTCAGCAGTATTTT. Its protein is CASTPSRTQQYF.

CDR3 DNA: TGCAGCGTTGCTACAGGGGGCGCGACAGATACGCAGTATTTT. This codes for CSVATGGATDTQYF. This chain uses TRBV29-1 with TRBJ2-3, with 9 bases aligning to TRBD1. From germline, CDR1 is SQVTM and CDR2 ANQGSEA. The CDR3 has 14 residues. V gave up 4 bases and J gave up 3 bases; unmatched junction bases: 5.

V is TRBV6-6 and J is TRBJ1-3; D is uncertain. Germline V gene data show CDR1 as MNHNY and CDR2 as SVGAGI (reference sequence). Trimming removed 3 bases at V and 4 bases at J, with 7 bases between. CDR3 length: 13 residues. CDR3 protein: CASSYPFGNTIYF. The CDR3 DNA sequence: TGTGCCAGCAGTTATCCATTCGGAAACACCATATATTTT.

This clonotype was seen only a few times. The CDR3 protein is CATSSLTKNTGELFF. The CDR3 nucleotides are TGTGCCACAAGTTCCCTCACAAAGAACACCGGGGAGCTGTTTTTT. The V gene is TRBV24-1, the J gene TRBJ2-2; unclear D gene. CDR1 KGHDR and CDR2 SFDVKD come from the germline V gene. The CDR3 is 15 residues long. V lost 10 bases and J 1 base, leaving 15 bases between the germline ends.

The J gene is TRBJ2-5, the V gene TRBV6-5; 7 bases agree with TRBD1. With V trimmed by 4 bases and J by 0 bases, 5 bases remained unmatched. This CDR3 region has 15 residues. Germline V lookup: CDR1 MNHEY, CDR2 SVGAGI. CDR3 bases: TGTGCCAGCAGTTTACAGGGGTTTGACCAAGAGACCCAGTACTTC. Its protein product is CASSLQGFDQETQYF.

In this sample, this clonotype turned up a few times. The rearrangement uses TRBV12-3 or TRBV12-4 and TRBJ1-4; TRBD1 agrees at 8 bases. The CDR3 is 14 amino acids. Trimming removed 5 bases from V and 9 bases from J; junction bases left unmatched: 8. The CDR3 region has the DNA TGTGCCAGCAGTAGCACCGGACAGGGCAAAAAACTGTTTTTT. As protein: CASSSTGQGKKLFF.

This clonotype was detected only a few times. The chain couples TRBV7-3 to TRBJ1-1; a possible D gene is TRBD1 (5 bases). With 5 bases removed from V and 5 bases from J, the gap between germline ends came to 18 bases. The length of the CDR3 is 15 residues. Germline V gene sequence: CDR1 SGHTA, CDR2 FQGTGA. The CDR3 reads CASSAHGRAVTEAFF. CDR3 DNA sequence: TGTGCCAGCAGCGCTCACGGCAGGGCGGTGACTGAAGCTTTCTTT.

The chain combines TRBV12-3 or TRBV12-4 with TRBJ2-5; the match to TRBD1 covers 7 bases. The CDR3 is 15 amino acids. After removal of 5 bases from V and 1 base from J, the junction contained 7 bases not matched to a gene. CDR3 loop: CASSETPGGQETQYF. The CDR3 DNA reads TGTGCCAGCAGTGAAACTCCAGGGGGCCAAGAGACCCAGTACTTC.

The chain links TRBV5-1 to TRBJ2-1; a possible D gene is TRBD1 (5 bases). V was shortened by 5 bases and J by 0 bases, with 9 bases between the two germline ends. The CDR3 contains 14 residues. Germline V lookup: CDR1 SGHRS, CDR2 YFSETQ. The CDR3, as DNA: TGCGCCAGCAGGCTAGGGGCCTCCTACAATGAGCAGTTCTTC. As protein: CASRLGASYNEQFF.

The J gene is TRBJ2-7, the V gene TRBV20-1; 12 bases are shared with TRBD2. Germline V gives CDR1 DFQATT, CDR2 SNEGSKA (reference sequence). V lost 1 base and J lost 7; bases outside the gene matches: 2. This CDR3 spans 13 amino acids. The CDR3 loop is CSARGLAGVEQYF. The CDR3 DNA sequence: TGCAGTGCTAGAGGACTAGCGGGAGTAGAGCAGTACTTC.